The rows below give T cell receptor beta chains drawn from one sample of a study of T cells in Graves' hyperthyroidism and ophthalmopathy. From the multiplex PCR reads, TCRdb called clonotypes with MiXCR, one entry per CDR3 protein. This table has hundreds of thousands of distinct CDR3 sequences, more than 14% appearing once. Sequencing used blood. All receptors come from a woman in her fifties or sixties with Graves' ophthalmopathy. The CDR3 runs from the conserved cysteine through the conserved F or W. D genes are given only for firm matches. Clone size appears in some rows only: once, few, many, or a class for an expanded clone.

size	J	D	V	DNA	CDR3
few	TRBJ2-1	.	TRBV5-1	TGCGCCAGCAGCTTGGACGTGGATTTCTGCAATGAGCAGTTCTTC	CASSLDVDFCNEQFF
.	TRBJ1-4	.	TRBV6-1	TGTGCCAGCAGCCCCGGACAGCATCGAGTGGAACTGTTTTTT	CASSPGQHRVELFF
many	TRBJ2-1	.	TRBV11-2	TGTGCCAGCACCCCGAGGCTAGCAGGGAATGAGCAGTTCTTC	CASTPRLAGNEQFF
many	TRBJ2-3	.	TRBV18	TGTGCCAGCTCACCACAGGGAACAGATACGCAGTATTTT	CASSPQGTDTQYF
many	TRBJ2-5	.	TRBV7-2	TGTGCCAGCAGCCGTGCGGAGACCCAGTACTTC	CASSRAETQYF
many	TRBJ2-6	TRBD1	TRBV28	TGTGCCAGCAGTTCTCCCGGGACAGGGGGCGCTGGGGCCAACGTCCTGACTTTC	CASSSPGTGGAGANVLTF
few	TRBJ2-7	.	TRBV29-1	TGCAGCGTCTTGACAGGTGCTATGTCCTACGAGCAGTACTTC	CSVLTGAMSYEQYF
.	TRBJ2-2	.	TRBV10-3	TGTGCCATCAGCAAAGGGACGCGGGACACCGGGGAGCTGTTTTTT	CAISKGTRDTGELFF
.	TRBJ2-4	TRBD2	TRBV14	TGTGCCAGCAGCCAAGATCTTTCCGGGACTAGCGGAATAGCCAAAAACATTCAGTACTTC	CASSQDLSGTSGIAKNIQYF
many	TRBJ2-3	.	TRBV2	TGTGCCAGCAGTGAATGGGCGCCCACAGATACGCAGTATTTT	CASSEWAPTDTQYF
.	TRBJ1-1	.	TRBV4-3	TGCGCCAGCAGCCAAGGTCTGTCGAACACTGAAGCTTTCTTT	CASSQGLSNTEAFF
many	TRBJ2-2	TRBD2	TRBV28	TGTGCCAGCAGTTTATCTAGGACTAGCGGTAACACCGGGGAGCTGTTTTTT	CASSLSRTSGNTGELFF
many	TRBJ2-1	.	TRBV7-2	TGTGCCAGCAGCCATTCAGGGTCGCAGCAGTTCTTC	CASSHSGSQQFF
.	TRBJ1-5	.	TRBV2	TGTGCCAGCCAGGGTCCAGCTAGCAATCAGCCCCAGCATTTT	CASQGPASNQPQHF
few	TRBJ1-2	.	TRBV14	TGTGCCAGCAGCCAAGAATTGGACCTCTGGGGCTACACCTTC	CASSQELDLWGYTF
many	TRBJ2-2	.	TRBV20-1	TGCAGTGCTGTAGGTAGCGGCGCGAACACCGGGGAGCTGTTTTTT	CSAVGSGANTGELFF
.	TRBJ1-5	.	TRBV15	TGTGCCACCAGCGTTCGACAGACGTATCAGCCCCAGCATTTT	CATSVRQTYQPQHF
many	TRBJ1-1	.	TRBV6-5	TGTGCCAGCAGTTACCGGCCAACGCGGAACACTGAAGCTTTCTTT	CASSYRPTRNTEAFF
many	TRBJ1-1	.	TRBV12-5	TGTGCTAGTGGTTTGGTGGACCCGCCGGGGCCCAAGAACACTGAAGCTTTCTTT	CASGLVDPPGPKNTEAFF
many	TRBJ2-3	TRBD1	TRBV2	TGTGCCAGCAGACCCGGGACAGGCATTTCTAGCACAGATACGCAGTATTTT	CASRPGTGISSTDTQYF
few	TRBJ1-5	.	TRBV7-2	TGTGCCAGCAGCTTATTTGGCGGAAACAATCAGCCCCAGCATTTT	CASSLFGGNNQPQHF
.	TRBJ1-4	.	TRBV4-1	TGCGCCAGCAGCCAAGTTAGTAGTAATGAAAAACTGTTTTTT	CASSQVSSNEKLFF
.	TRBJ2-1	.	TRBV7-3	TGTGCCAGCAGCTTAAAGGGGGATTCCTACAATGAGCAGTTCTTC	CASSLKGDSYNEQFF
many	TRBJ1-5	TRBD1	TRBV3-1	TGTGCCAGCAGCCTGACAGGGGGCATTGGAAATCAGCCCCAGCATTTT	CASSLTGGIGNQPQHF
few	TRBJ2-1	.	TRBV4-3	TGCGCCAGCAGCCAAGATTGGGCAACCTCCTACAATGAGCAGTTCTTC	CASSQDWATSYNEQFF
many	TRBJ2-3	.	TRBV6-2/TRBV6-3	TGTGCCAGCGAACAGGCAGATACGCAGTATTTT	CASEQADTQYF
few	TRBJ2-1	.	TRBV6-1	TGTGCCAGCAGAAAAAGTACTAGCTACAATGAGCAGTTCTTC	CASRKSTSYNEQFF
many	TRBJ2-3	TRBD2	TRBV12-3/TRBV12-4	TGTGCCAGCAGTCAACTAGCGGGAGAAGCAGATACGCAGTATTTT	CASSQLAGEADTQYF
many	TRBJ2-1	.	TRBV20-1	TGCAGTGCTAGAGTCGGGTACTCCTACAATGAGCAGTTCTTC	CSARVGYSYNEQFF
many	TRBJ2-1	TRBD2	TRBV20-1	TGCAGTGCTAGAGATCCGGGGCTAGCGGTAAGCTCCTACAATGAGCAGTTCTTC	CSARDPGLAVSSYNEQFF
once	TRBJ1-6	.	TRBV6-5	TGTGCCAGCAGTTACGGGTATAATTCACCCCTCCACTTT	CASSYGYNSPLHF
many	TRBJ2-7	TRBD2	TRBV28	TGTGCCAGCAGAATCCGTAGCGGGAGAGTAGGGGAGCAGTACTTC	CASRIRSGRVGEQYF
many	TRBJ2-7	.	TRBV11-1	TGTGCCAGCAGCTGGGGTAGCTACGAGCAGTACTTC	CASSWGSYEQYF
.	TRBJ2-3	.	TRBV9	TGTGCCAGCAGCGGAGGGGGGGGGGCCCGCACAGATACGCAGTATTTT	CASSGGGGARTDTQYF
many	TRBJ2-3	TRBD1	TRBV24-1	TGTGCCACCAGTGACCGCGACAGGGGGACAGATACGCAGTATTTT	CATSDRDRGTDTQYF
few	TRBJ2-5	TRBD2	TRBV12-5	TGTGCTAGTGGTTTGGGGGTACTAGCGGGAGAAGTAGAGACCCAGTACTTC	CASGLGVLAGEVETQYF
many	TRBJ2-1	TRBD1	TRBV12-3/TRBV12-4	TGTGCCAGCAGCTACAACAGGGGGCTGTTCATTGAGCAGTTCTTC	CASSYNRGLFIEQFF
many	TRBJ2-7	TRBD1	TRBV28	TGTGCCAGCAGCCGGACAGGGGAGATCTACGAGCAGTACTTC	CASSRTGEIYEQYF
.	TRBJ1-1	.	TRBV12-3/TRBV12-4	TGTGCCAGCAGTCACCCGGACAGACAGAACACTGAAGGTTTCTTT	CASSHPDRQNTEGFF
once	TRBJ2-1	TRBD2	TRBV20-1	TGCAGTGCTAGAGATCGGGGGCTAGCGGGAAGTGAGCAGTTCTTC	CSARDRGLAGSEQFF
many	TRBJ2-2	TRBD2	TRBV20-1	TGCAGTGCCCAGACTAGCGGGAGTTCGTACGGGGAGCTGTTTTTT	CSAQTSGSSYGELFF
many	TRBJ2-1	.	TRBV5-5	TGTGCCAGCAGCTTCTTGACGGAGAACTACAATGAGCAGTTCTTC	CASSFLTENYNEQFF
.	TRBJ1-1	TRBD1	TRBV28	TGTGCCAGCAGGCCCGTCCGGGACAGGGGGCTTGAAGCTTTCTTT	CASRPVRDRGLEAFF
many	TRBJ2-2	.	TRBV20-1	TGCAGTGTTTCGACTGTCCCGAACACCGGGGAGCTGTTTTTT	CSVSTVPNTGELFF
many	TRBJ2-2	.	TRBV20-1	TGCAGTGCTAGACGTTTGGTGGGAGTGAGTGGCACCGGGGAGCTGTTTTTT	CSARRLVGVSGTGELFF